The rows below give T cell receptor beta chains drawn from one sample of a study of molecular identifiers for immune sequencing clone quantification. TCRdb re-derived calls from the PCR reads in MiXCR, one entry per CDR3 protein. Of 400,000 to 600,000 distinct CDR3 sequences in the sample, around 23% were seen once. What was sequenced was naive CD8+ T cells from blood, with Jurkat cell RNA spiked in. These receptors were collected from a human donor in good health. Some libraries in this study had Jurkat cell RNA spiked in. CDR3s include the opening cysteine and the closing phenylalanine or tryptophan. D genes are given only for firm matches. The listing skips clone size in some rows; elsewhere it reads once, few, many or a size class.

j_call: TRBJ2-7
clone_size: NA
d_call: NA
v_call: TRBV5-6
cdr3_aa: CASSSDRQGMYEQYF
cdr3_nt: TGTGCCAGCAGCTCGGATCGGCAGGGGATGTACGAGCAGTACTTC

j_call: TRBJ2-6
clone_size: NA
d_call: NA
v_call: TRBV5-6
cdr3_aa: CASSPRRLVLSGANVLTF
cdr3_nt: TGTGCCAGCAGCCCCCGGCGATTAGTACTCTCTGGGGCCAACGTCCTGACTTTC

j_call: TRBJ2-7
clone_size: NA
d_call: TRBD1
v_call: TRBV12-3/TRBV12-4
cdr3_aa: CASTRDRVNEQYF
cdr3_nt: TGTGCCAGCACCCGGGACAGGGTGAACGAGCAGTACTTC

j_call: TRBJ2-2
clone_size: few
d_call: NA
v_call: TRBV9
cdr3_aa: CASSVVVGLNTGELFF
cdr3_nt: TGTGCCAGCAGCGTAGTAGTAGGACTGAACACCGGGGAGCTGTTTTTT

j_call: TRBJ1-1
clone_size: many
d_call: NA
v_call: TRBV4-3
cdr3_aa: CASSQDRYTEAFF
cdr3_nt: TGTGCCAGCAGCCAAGATCGGTACACTGAAGCTTTCTTT

j_call: TRBJ2-5
clone_size: many
d_call: TRBD2
v_call: TRBV9
cdr3_aa: CASSVALSGGASETQYF
cdr3_nt: TGTGCCAGCAGCGTAGCTTTGAGCGGGGGGGCCTCAGAGACCCAGTACTTC

j_call: TRBJ1-5
clone_size: NA
d_call: NA
v_call: TRBV27
cdr3_aa: CASSSIGGVQPQHF
cdr3_nt: TGTGCCAGCAGTTCCATCGGGGGGGTTCAGCCCCAGCATTTT

j_call: TRBJ2-7
clone_size: NA
d_call: TRBD1
v_call: TRBV20-1
cdr3_aa: CSARVRTGWYEQYF
cdr3_nt: TGCAGTGCTAGAGTCCGGACAGGGTGGTACGAGCAGTACTTC

j_call: TRBJ2-7
clone_size: NA
d_call: NA
v_call: TRBV19
cdr3_aa: CASSIGAGDSFVYAQYF
cdr3_nt: TGTGCCAGTAGTATCGGGGCAGGGGATAGTTTTGTCTACGCGCAGTACTTC

j_call: TRBJ2-7
clone_size: few
d_call: NA
v_call: TRBV5-5
cdr3_aa: CASSPLAGHEQYF
cdr3_nt: TGTGCCAGCAGCCCCTTGGCCGGGCACGAGCAGTACTTC

j_call: TRBJ2-7
clone_size: few
d_call: TRBD1
v_call: TRBV14
cdr3_aa: CASSQDRVWSYEQYF
cdr3_nt: TGTGCCAGCAGCCAGGACAGGGTCTGGTCCTACGAGCAGTACTTC

j_call: TRBJ2-5
clone_size: few
d_call: NA
v_call: TRBV5-3
cdr3_aa: CASSLVGWAETQYF
cdr3_nt: TGTGCCAGCAGCTTGGTTGGGTGGGCAGAGACCCAGTACTTC

j_call: TRBJ1-2
clone_size: NA
d_call: NA
v_call: TRBV7-9
cdr3_aa: CASSPFNYGYPF
cdr3_nt: TGTGCCAGCAGCCCATTTAACTATGGCTACCCCTTC

j_call: TRBJ2-5
clone_size: few
d_call: TRBD1
v_call: TRBV6-2/TRBV6-3
cdr3_aa: CASSSGTVKETQYF
cdr3_nt: TGTGCCAGCAGCTCCGGGACAGTGAAAGAGACCCAGTACTTC

j_call: TRBJ2-7
clone_size: NA
d_call: TRBD2
v_call: TRBV28
cdr3_aa: CAPPRGGGGSYEQYF
cdr3_nt: TGTGCCCCCCCCCGGGGGGGGGGGGGTTCCTACGAGCAGTACTTC

j_call: TRBJ1-1
clone_size: NA
d_call: NA
v_call: TRBV7-9
cdr3_aa: CASSLIVGGYTEAFF
cdr3_nt: TGTGCCAGCAGCTTAATTGTCGGGGGCTACACTGAAGCTTTCTTT

j_call: TRBJ2-7
clone_size: many
d_call: TRBD2
v_call: TRBV20-1
cdr3_aa: CSAVGTSGGYEQYF
cdr3_nt: TGCAGTGCTGTTGGGACTAGCGGGGGATACGAGCAGTACTTC

j_call: TRBJ1-1
clone_size: NA
d_call: NA
v_call: TRBV20-1
cdr3_aa: CSARGGVGTEAFF
cdr3_nt: TGCAGTGCTAGGGGGGGGGTTGGAACTGAAGCTTTCTTT

j_call: TRBJ2-3
clone_size: NA
d_call: NA
v_call: TRBV27
cdr3_aa: CASSWGGPTDTQYF
cdr3_nt: TGTGCCAGCAGTTGGGGGGGGCCCACAGATACGCAGTATTTT

j_call: TRBJ2-2
clone_size: NA
d_call: NA
v_call: TRBV19
cdr3_aa: CASSIDSTGRNPGELFF
cdr3_nt: TGTGCCAGTAGTATAGATAGTACAGGACGTAACCCCGGGGAGCTGTTTTTT

j_call: TRBJ1-1
clone_size: NA
d_call: NA
v_call: TRBV12-3/TRBV12-4
cdr3_aa: CASSFTGTSPIMNTEAFF
cdr3_nt: TGTGCCAGCAGTTTCACCGGGACCAGCCCAATTATGAACACTGAAGCTTTCTTT

j_call: TRBJ2-1
clone_size: NA
d_call: NA
v_call: TRBV7-9
cdr3_aa: CASSLAGYVEDAQFF
cdr3_nt: TGTGCCAGCAGCTTAGCGGGCTACGTTGAGGATGCGCAGTTCTTC

j_call: TRBJ2-1
clone_size: NA
d_call: TRBD1
v_call: TRBV7-6
cdr3_aa: CASSPRAGRGLSISYNEQFF
cdr3_nt: TGTGCCAGCAGCCCCAGAGCGGGCAGGGGGCTAAGTATCTCCTACAATGAGCAGTTCTTC

j_call: TRBJ1-1
clone_size: NA
d_call: NA
v_call: TRBV4-1
cdr3_aa: CASTQTGGQNTEAFF
cdr3_nt: TGCGCCAGCACCCAAACCGGCGGACAGAACACTGAAGCTTTCTTT

j_call: TRBJ2-1
clone_size: NA
d_call: NA
v_call: TRBV15
cdr3_aa: CATADGGTGGSYNERFF
cdr3_nt: TGTGCCACCGCAGACGGTGGTACGGGCGGTTCTTACAATGAGCGGTTCTTC

j_call: TRBJ2-3
clone_size: NA
d_call: NA
v_call: TRBV12-3/TRBV12-4
cdr3_aa: CASRLDGVDTDTQYF
cdr3_nt: TGTGCCAGCAGGTTGGACGGGGTAGACACAGATACGCAGTATTTT

j_call: TRBJ2-5
clone_size: NA
d_call: NA
v_call: TRBV6-2/TRBV6-3
cdr3_aa: CASSPPAHQETPYF
cdr3_nt: TGTGCCAGCTCTCCCCCCGCGCATCAGGAGACCCCGTACTTC

j_call: TRBJ2-7
clone_size: many
d_call: NA
v_call: TRBV10-3
cdr3_aa: CAISERDSYEQYF
cdr3_nt: TGTGCCATCAGTGAGCGGGACTCCTACGAGCAGTACTTC

j_call: TRBJ2-3
clone_size: many
d_call: TRBD1
v_call: TRBV5-5
cdr3_aa: CASSFRTGSTDTQYF
cdr3_nt: TGTGCCAGCAGCTTTAGGACAGGTTCAACAGATACGCAGTATTTT

j_call: TRBJ2-3
clone_size: many
d_call: TRBD2
v_call: TRBV29-1
cdr3_aa: CSVDSNGRGEWTDTQYF
cdr3_nt: TGCAGCGTTGACTCAAACGGGAGGGGGGAGTGGACAGATACGCAGTATTTT

j_call: TRBJ1-1
clone_size: few
d_call: TRBD1
v_call: TRBV19
cdr3_aa: CASSVGQLMNTEAFF
cdr3_nt: TGTGCCAGTAGTGTGGGACAGCTCATGAACACTGAAGCTTTCTTT

j_call: TRBJ2-1
clone_size: NA
d_call: TRBD2
v_call: TRBV13
cdr3_aa: CASSSSGFEQFF
cdr3_nt: TGTGCCAGCAGCTCTAGCGGGTTTGAGCAGTTCTTC

j_call: TRBJ2-7
clone_size: NA
d_call: TRBD1
v_call: TRBV2
cdr3_aa: CAIGTGISYEQYF
cdr3_nt: TGTGCCATCGGGACAGGGATATCCTACGAGCAGTACTTC

j_call: TRBJ2-7
clone_size: NA
d_call: NA
v_call: TRBV27
cdr3_aa: CASSLQAHYEQYF
cdr3_nt: TGTGCCAGCAGTCTCCAAGCCCACTACGAGCAGTACTTC

j_call: TRBJ2-7
clone_size: many
d_call: NA
v_call: TRBV20-1
cdr3_aa: CSAREEALSYEQYF
cdr3_nt: TGCAGTGCTAGAGAAGAGGCACTCTCCTACGAGCAGTACTTC

j_call: TRBJ1-1
clone_size: NA
d_call: NA
v_call: TRBV29-1
cdr3_aa: CSAIPHDVAEAFF
cdr3_nt: TGCAGCGCCATACCCCATGACGTCGCTGAAGCTTTCTTT

j_call: TRBJ2-2
clone_size: NA
d_call: TRBD2
v_call: TRBV5-4
cdr3_aa: CASRGGAGELFF
cdr3_nt: TGTGCCAGCCGGGGGGGAGCCGGGGAGCTGTTTTTT

j_call: TRBJ1-1
clone_size: many
d_call: NA
v_call: TRBV7-2
cdr3_aa: CASALMGAPNTEAFF
cdr3_nt: TGTGCCAGCGCCCTTATGGGGGCGCCGAACACTGAAGCTTTCTTT

j_call: TRBJ2-1
clone_size: few
d_call: NA
v_call: TRBV10-3
cdr3_aa: CAISEAVRGNEQFF
cdr3_nt: TGTGCCATCAGTGAGGCGGTACGGGGCAATGAGCAGTTCTTC

j_call: TRBJ2-5
clone_size: few
d_call: TRBD2
v_call: TRBV29-1
cdr3_aa: CSVVNFPGGIAETQYF
cdr3_nt: TGCAGCGTTGTGAATTTTCCGGGGGGGATAGCGGAGACCCAGTACTTC

j_call: TRBJ2-5
clone_size: few
d_call: TRBD1
v_call: TRBV11-2
cdr3_aa: CASSLALPRTGEETQYF
cdr3_nt: TGTGCCAGCAGCTTAGCCCTCCCAAGGACAGGGGAAGAGACCCAGTACTTC

j_call: TRBJ1-1
clone_size: many
d_call: NA
v_call: TRBV11-2
cdr3_aa: CASSHQTTEAFF
cdr3_nt: TGTGCCAGCAGCCATCAAACCACTGAAGCTTTCTTT

j_call: TRBJ2-3
clone_size: few
d_call: TRBD2
v_call: TRBV7-9
cdr3_aa: CASSPPPRTRAGTADTQYF
cdr3_nt: TGTGCCAGCAGCCCACCGCCCCGGACTAGGGCGGGAACCGCAGATACGCAGTATTTT

j_call: TRBJ2-7
clone_size: few
d_call: NA
v_call: TRBV5-1
cdr3_aa: CASSPLGIAYEQYF
cdr3_nt: TGCGCCAGCAGCCCACTGGGAATCGCGTACGAGCAGTACTTC

j_call: TRBJ2-7
clone_size: few
d_call: TRBD1
v_call: TRBV11-2
cdr3_aa: CASSLPTGQSSYEQYF
cdr3_nt: TGTGCCAGCAGCTTACCCACGGGACAGAGCTCCTACGAGCAGTACTTC

j_call: TRBJ2-3
clone_size: NA
d_call: NA
v_call: TRBV19
cdr3_aa: CASSIPYLDTQYF
cdr3_nt: TGTGCCAGTAGTATCCCGTACCTGGATACGCAGTATTTT

j_call: TRBJ2-4
clone_size: many
d_call: NA
v_call: TRBV14
cdr3_aa: CASSQTGIAKNIQYF
cdr3_nt: TGTGCCAGCAGCCAAACAGGGATAGCCAAAAACATTCAGTACTTC

j_call: TRBJ2-1
clone_size: NA
d_call: NA
v_call: TRBV28
cdr3_aa: CASSFRSSAGAYIFEDEQFF
cdr3_nt: TGTGCCAGCAGTTTTAGGAGTTCGGCAGGAGCCTACATTTTCGAGGATGAGCAGTTCTTC

j_call: TRBJ1-1
clone_size: NA
d_call: NA
v_call: TRBV20-1
cdr3_aa: CSADQGYTEAFF
cdr3_nt: TGCAGTGCCGACCAGGGTTACACTGAAGCTTTCTTT

j_call: TRBJ2-1
clone_size: NA
d_call: NA
v_call: TRBV4-3
cdr3_aa: CASSQDRGIDEQFF
cdr3_nt: TGCGCCAGCAGCCAAGATCGAGGTATCGATGAGCAGTTCTTC

j_call: TRBJ1-2
clone_size: many
d_call: NA
v_call: TRBV30
cdr3_aa: CAWSPENYGYTF
cdr3_nt: TGTGCCTGGAGTCCAGAGAACTATGGCTACACCTTC

j_call: TRBJ2-7
clone_size: few
d_call: TRBD1
v_call: TRBV19
cdr3_aa: CASSIETGSYEQYF
cdr3_nt: TGTGCCAGTAGTATTGAGACAGGGTCCTACGAGCAGTACTTC

j_call: TRBJ2-3
clone_size: many
d_call: NA
v_call: TRBV30
cdr3_aa: CAWSEADTQYF
cdr3_nt: TGTGCCTGGAGTGAGGCAGATACGCAGTATTTT

j_call: TRBJ2-7
clone_size: few
d_call: TRBD2
v_call: TRBV6-5
cdr3_aa: CASSYTSSGDYEQYF
cdr3_nt: TGTGCCAGCAGTTACACCTCTAGCGGAGACTACGAGCAGTACTTC

j_call: TRBJ1-5
clone_size: NA
d_call: NA
v_call: TRBV19
cdr3_aa: CASSMKTVYSNQPQHF
cdr3_nt: TGTGCCAGTAGTATGAAGACAGTGTATAGCAATCAGCCCCAGCATTTT

j_call: TRBJ1-1
clone_size: few
d_call: NA
v_call: TRBV7-6
cdr3_aa: CASSLGTSSGGAFF
cdr3_nt: TGTGCCAGCAGCTTGGGGACAAGCTCAGGAGGAGCTTTCTTT

j_call: TRBJ2-7
clone_size: NA
d_call: NA
v_call: TRBV5-6
cdr3_aa: CASRLFVGTTPYEQYF
cdr3_nt: TGTGCCAGCCGACTGTTTGTGGGGACGACCCCCTACGAGCAGTACTTC

j_call: TRBJ2-2
clone_size: many
d_call: TRBD1
v_call: TRBV24-1
cdr3_aa: CATSDFVTGVTGELFF
cdr3_nt: TGTGCCACCAGTGATTTTGTGACAGGGGTAACCGGGGAGCTGTTTTTT

j_call: TRBJ2-7
clone_size: many
d_call: NA
v_call: TRBV11-2
cdr3_aa: CASSLGSPYEQYF
cdr3_nt: TGTGCCAGCAGCTTGGGCAGCCCGTACGAGCAGTACTTC